Listed here are 10 T cell receptor beta chains from one sample, sequenced in a study of OX40 agonist ivuxolimab in advanced cancers. Clones were read by immunoSEQ multiplex PCR, and TCRdb kept only the in-frame ones, dropping some. Among 35,000 to 45,000 clones listed, 80% to 95% were seen once. This material consisted of CD4+ or CD8+ T cells sorted from blood, taken in a trial of the OX40 agonist ivuxolimab. These receptors came from an adult with an advanced solid tumor such as melanoma, head and neck, liver or kidney cancer.

The rearrangement links TRBV28 to TRBJ2-1, with 15 bases aligning to TRBD2. CDR3 length: 19 amino acids. Germline V CDR1 and CDR2: MDHEN, SYDVKM. V lost 8 bases and J lost 2; bases outside the gene matches: 13. The CDR3 nucleotides read TGTGCCAGCGGATTACAGGGGACTAGCGGGAGGCGGACCTACAATGAGCAGTTCTTC. Protein: CASGLQGTSGRRTYNEQFF.

J is TRBJ2-7 and V is TRBV28; no clear D gene. Germline V gives CDR1 MDHEN, CDR2 SYDVKM. The length of the CDR3 is 11 residues. V gave up 4 bases and J gave up 7 bases, with 8 bases separating them. The CDR3 sequence is CASSWSLEQYF. The CDR3 DNA reads as TGTGCCAGCAGTTGGTCCCTTGAGCAGTACTTC.

This clone appeared a few times. CDR3 nucleotides: TGTGCCAGCAGGAGGTCGATCGGGGCCCAGCATTTT. Protein sequence: CASRRSIGAQHF. The chain couples TRBV6-4 to TRBJ1-5; D gene unclear. Germline assignment: CDR1 MRHNA and CDR2 SNTAGT. The germline V and J ends were trimmed by 6 bases and 11 bases, with 14 bases remaining between them. The CDR3 length is 12 residues.

This sequence joins TRBV5-6 and TRBJ1-3, with D perhaps matching TRBD1 (5 bases). Germline CDR1 and CDR2: SGHDT and YYEEEE. This CDR3 spans 16 amino acids. Trimming shortened V by 0 bases and J by 2 bases, and 12 bases separated the two germline ends. CDR3 DNA: TGTGCCAGCAGCTTGGATGTGGCGGGGCCTGGAAACACCATATATTTT. This sequence encodes CASSLDVAGPGNTIYF. Filled out from reference TRBV5-6 and TRBJ1-3, the complete variable domain reads DAGVTQSPTHLIKTRGQQVTLRCSPKSGHDTVSWYQQALGQGPQFIFQYYEEEERQRGNFPDRFSGHQFPNYSSELNVNALLLGDSALYLCASSLDVAGPGNTIYFGEGSWLTVV.

The chain combines TRBV27 with TRBJ2-7; TRBD2 matches at 10 bases. CDR3 length: 16 residues. Per the germline V gene, CDR1 is MNHEY and CDR2 is SMNVEV (reference sequence). Germline trimming cut 5 bases from V and 5 bases from J; bases unmatched to any gene: 12. The CDR3 here is CASSILSGRAIDEQYF. CDR3 DNA: TGTGCCAGCAGTATCCTAAGCGGGAGGGCCATCGACGAGCAGTACTTC.

The J gene is TRBJ1-2, the V gene TRBV27; D gene uncertain. Looked up from germline, CDR1 is MNHEY and CDR2 is SMNVEV (reference sequence). V lost 5 bases, J lost 4 bases, and 11 bases lay in between. The CDR3 spans 13 residues. For the CDR3, the DNA is TGTGCCAGCAGTGATTACGGCGCCTATGGCTACACCTTC. It translates to CASSDYGAYGYTF.

The chain links TRBV28 to TRBJ1-1; 7 nucleotides align to TRBD1. Germline CDR1 reads MDHEN; CDR2 reads SYDVKM. J was trimmed by 0 bases and V by 4 bases; bases with no gene match: 8. CDR3 length: 16 residues. CDR3 in amino acids: CASSSPQGIMNTEAFF. The CDR3 DNA follows: TGTGCCAGCAGTTCCCCACAGGGGATAATGAACACTGAAGCTTTCTTT. Filled out from reference TRBV28 and TRBJ1-1, the complete variable domain reads DVKVTQSSRYLVKRTGEKVFLECVQDMDHENMFWYRQDPGLGLRLIYFSYDVKMKEKGDIPEGYSVSREKKERFSLILESASTNQTSMYLCASSSPQGIMNTEAFFGQGTRLTVV.

This sequence joins TRBV19 and TRBJ2-1; 11 bases fit TRBD2. The V and J ends lost 9 bases and 4 bases, in that order; junction bases with no gene match: 11. Per germline, CDR1 LNHDA and CDR2 SQIVND (reference sequence). The CDR3 contains 16 residues. The CDR3: CASRPMTSGAYNEQFF. The CDR3 coding sequence is TGTGCCAGCCGACCCATGACTAGCGGGGCGTACAATGAGCAGTTCTTC.

The chain combines TRBV27 with TRBJ2-3; TRBD1 or TRBD2 may be the D gene (5 bases each). The germline V gene has CDR1 MNHEY and CDR2 SMNVEV (reference sequence). This CDR3 comprises 18 residues. V shed 0 bases and J shed 3 bases, with 19 bases lying between them. The CDR3 sequence: CASSLSGVLAPGTDTQYF. The CDR3 nucleotides are TGTGCCAGCAGTTTATCGGGGGTCTTGGCCCCGGGGACAGATACGCAGTATTTT.

The rearrangement uses TRBV9 and TRBJ2-3; weak D call: TRBD2 (5 bases). Germline V gives CDR1 SGDLS, CDR2 YYNGEE. V was cut by 4 bases and J by 5 bases, with 8 bases left in between. This CDR3 region has 12 residues. CDR3 sequence: CASSPRGDTQYF. CDR3 coding DNA: TGTGCCAGCAGCCCCCGGGGAGATACGCAGTATTTT.